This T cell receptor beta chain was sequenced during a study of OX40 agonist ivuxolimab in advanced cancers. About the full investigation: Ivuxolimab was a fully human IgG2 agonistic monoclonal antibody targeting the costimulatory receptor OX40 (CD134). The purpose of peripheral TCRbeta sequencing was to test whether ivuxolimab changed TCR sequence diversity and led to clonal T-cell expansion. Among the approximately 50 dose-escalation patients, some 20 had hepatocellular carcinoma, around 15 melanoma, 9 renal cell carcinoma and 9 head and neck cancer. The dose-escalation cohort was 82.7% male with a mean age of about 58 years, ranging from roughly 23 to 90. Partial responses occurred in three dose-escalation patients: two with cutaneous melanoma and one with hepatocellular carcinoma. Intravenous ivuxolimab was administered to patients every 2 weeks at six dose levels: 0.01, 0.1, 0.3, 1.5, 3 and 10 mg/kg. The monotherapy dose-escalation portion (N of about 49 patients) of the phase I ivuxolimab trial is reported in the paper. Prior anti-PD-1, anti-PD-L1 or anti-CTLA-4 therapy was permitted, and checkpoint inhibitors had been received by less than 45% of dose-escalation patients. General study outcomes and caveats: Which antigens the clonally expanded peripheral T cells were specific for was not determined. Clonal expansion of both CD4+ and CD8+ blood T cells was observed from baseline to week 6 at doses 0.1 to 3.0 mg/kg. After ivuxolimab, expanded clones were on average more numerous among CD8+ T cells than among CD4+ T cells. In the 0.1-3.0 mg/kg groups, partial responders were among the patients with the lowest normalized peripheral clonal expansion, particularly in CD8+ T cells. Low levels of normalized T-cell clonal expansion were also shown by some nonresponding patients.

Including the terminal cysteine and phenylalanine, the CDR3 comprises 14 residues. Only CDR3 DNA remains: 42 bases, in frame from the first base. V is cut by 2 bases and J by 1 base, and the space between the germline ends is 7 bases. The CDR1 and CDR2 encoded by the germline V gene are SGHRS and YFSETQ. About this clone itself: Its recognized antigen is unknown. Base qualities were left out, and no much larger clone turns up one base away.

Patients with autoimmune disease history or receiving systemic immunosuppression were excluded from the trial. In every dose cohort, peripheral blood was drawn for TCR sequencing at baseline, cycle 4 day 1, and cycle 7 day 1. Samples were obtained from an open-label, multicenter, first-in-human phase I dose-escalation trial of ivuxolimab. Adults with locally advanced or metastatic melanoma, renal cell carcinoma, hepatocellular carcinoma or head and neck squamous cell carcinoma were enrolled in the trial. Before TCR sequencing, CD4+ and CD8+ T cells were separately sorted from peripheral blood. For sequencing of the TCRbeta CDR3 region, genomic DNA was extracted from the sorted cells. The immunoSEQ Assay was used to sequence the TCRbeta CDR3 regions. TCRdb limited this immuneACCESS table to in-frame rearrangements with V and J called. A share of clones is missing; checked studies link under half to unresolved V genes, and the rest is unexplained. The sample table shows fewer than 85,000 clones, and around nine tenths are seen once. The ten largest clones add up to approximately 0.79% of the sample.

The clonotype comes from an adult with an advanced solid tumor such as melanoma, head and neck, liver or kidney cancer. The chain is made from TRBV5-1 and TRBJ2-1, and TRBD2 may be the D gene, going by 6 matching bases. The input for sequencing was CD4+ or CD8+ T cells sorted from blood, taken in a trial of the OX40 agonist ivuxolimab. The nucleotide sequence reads TGCGCCAGCAGCTTTAGCGGTTCCTACAATGAGCAGTTCTTC. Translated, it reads CASSFSGSYNEQFF.